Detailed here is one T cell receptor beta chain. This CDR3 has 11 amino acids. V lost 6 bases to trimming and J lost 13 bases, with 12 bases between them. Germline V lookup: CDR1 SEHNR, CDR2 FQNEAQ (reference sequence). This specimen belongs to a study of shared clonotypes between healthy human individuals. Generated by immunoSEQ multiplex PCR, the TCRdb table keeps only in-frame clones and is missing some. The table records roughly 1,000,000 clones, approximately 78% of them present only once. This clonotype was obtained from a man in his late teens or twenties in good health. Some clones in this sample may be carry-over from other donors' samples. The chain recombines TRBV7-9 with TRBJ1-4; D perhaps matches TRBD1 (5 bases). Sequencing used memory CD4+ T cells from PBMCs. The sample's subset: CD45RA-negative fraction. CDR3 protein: CASRETDLLFF. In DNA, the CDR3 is TGTGCCAGCAGAGAGACAGATTTACTGTTTTTT.